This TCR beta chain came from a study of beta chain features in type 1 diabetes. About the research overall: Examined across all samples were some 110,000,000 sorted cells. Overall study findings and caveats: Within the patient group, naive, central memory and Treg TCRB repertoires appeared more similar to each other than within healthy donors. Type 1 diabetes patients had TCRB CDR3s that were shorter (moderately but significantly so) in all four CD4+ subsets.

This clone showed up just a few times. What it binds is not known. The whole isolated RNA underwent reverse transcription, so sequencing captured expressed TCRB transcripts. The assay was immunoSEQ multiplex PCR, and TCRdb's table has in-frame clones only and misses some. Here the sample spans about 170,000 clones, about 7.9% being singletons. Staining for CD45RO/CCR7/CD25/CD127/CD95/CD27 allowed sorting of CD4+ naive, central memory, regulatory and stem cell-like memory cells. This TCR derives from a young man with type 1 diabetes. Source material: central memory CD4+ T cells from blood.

CDR3 coding DNA: TGTGCCAGCAATCAAATTGGGGCTCGCGATCAGCCCCAGCATTTT. Translation gives CASNQIGARDQPQHF. The gene calls are TRBV28 and TRBJ1-5; D may be TRBD1 (5 bases). V was pared by 7 bases and J by 5 bases, with 18 bases between. The CDR3 totals 15 residues. CDR1 and CDR2 (germline): MDHEN, SYDVKM.